The clone carrying this T cell receptor beta chain was seen a few times. The data were taken from a study of blood T cell repertoires in COVID-19. Overall study context: Samples came from the United States, Italy and Spain, spanning acute and convalescent COVID-19.

Trimming removed 4 bases from V and 8 bases from J, with 20 bases in between. CDR3 length equals 15 residues. Germline assignment: CDR1 MNHEY and CDR2 SMNVEV (reference sequence). Original methodology: The assay estimated nucleated cells by amplifying reference gene primers. Sequenced by immunoSEQ multiplex PCR; TCRdb stores in-frame clones only, minus some. Clone size and V and J calls were adopted from that table, with D and trimming inferred from the DNA. The data show more than 60,000 clones, about 92% seen once. The sample was peripheral blood. The sequence derives from a woman aged 80 or over with active or convalescent COVID-19. The chain employs TRBV27 and TRBJ1-2; D is possibly TRBD1 (6 bases). The CDR3 region is CASSSLGTLVRGYTF. CDR3 in DNA: TGTGCCAGCAGTTCACTCGGGACACTAGTTAGAGGCTACACCTTC.